This T cell receptor beta chain was retrieved from a study of cytomegalovirus exposure and HLA in healthy donors. Regarding the study as a whole: Rarity characterized most TCR sequences, yet some public TCRs appeared in many donors. High sensitivity and specificity were reportedly achieved when the classifier diagnosed cytomegalovirus status. Immune exposure information available was restricted to CMV serostatus.

The CDR3 runs 17 residues. Germline CDR1 SGHNT, CDR2 YYREEE (reference sequence). The trim removed 5 bases at V and 1 base at J, leaving 9 bases unmatched. Note on this clone: Its specificity is unknown.

In the PCR, 60 Vbeta and 13 Jbeta primers were used. Data came from immunoSEQ multiplex PCR; TCRdb stores just in-frame clones and leaves some out. The sample lists over 150,000 clones; about 77% were seen once. The sample taken for sequencing was PBMCs. The chain is built from TRBV5-4 and TRBJ2-1; 10 bases agree with TRBD2. The clonotype comes from a woman aged 25 to 45 in good health and CMV-seronegative. CDR3 in DNA: TGTGCCAGCAGGAGGAACCTAGCGGGGGCGTCCTACAATGAGCAGTTCTTC. This sequence encodes CASRRNLAGASYNEQFF.